The clone carrying this T cell receptor (beta chain) appeared a single time. Its antigen is unknown. These data come from a study of T cell responses to AZD1222 COVID-19 vaccine. Profiling relied on immunoSEQ multiplex PCR, and the TCRdb table lists in-frame clones only, not all of them. Of about 130,000 clones in the sample, approximately 88% were seen once. General study findings and limits: A mostly white British donor set with more females was recruited, and clonal diversity was possibly underestimated. Only a handful of people who got AZD1222 tested seropositive at baseline. Reportedly, nearly half of unique spike TCRs recognized epitopes outside B.1.351/B.1.1.7 mutations.

J lost 3 bases, V lost 4 bases, and 10 bases had no gene match. The CDR3 is 18 residues long. Germline CDR1 is MNHEY and CDR2 is SVGEGT. This TCR came from an adult in good health. The sample in question was peripheral blood, obtained on day 0 of AZD1222 vaccination. This chain uses TRBV6-2 or TRBV6-3 with TRBJ1-6, with TRBD1 matching over 9 bases. CDR3 residues: CASSSEAGTGRYNSPLHF. The DNA for the CDR3 is TGTGCCAGCAGTTCCGAAGCCGGGACAGGGCGCTATAATTCACCCCTCCACTTT.